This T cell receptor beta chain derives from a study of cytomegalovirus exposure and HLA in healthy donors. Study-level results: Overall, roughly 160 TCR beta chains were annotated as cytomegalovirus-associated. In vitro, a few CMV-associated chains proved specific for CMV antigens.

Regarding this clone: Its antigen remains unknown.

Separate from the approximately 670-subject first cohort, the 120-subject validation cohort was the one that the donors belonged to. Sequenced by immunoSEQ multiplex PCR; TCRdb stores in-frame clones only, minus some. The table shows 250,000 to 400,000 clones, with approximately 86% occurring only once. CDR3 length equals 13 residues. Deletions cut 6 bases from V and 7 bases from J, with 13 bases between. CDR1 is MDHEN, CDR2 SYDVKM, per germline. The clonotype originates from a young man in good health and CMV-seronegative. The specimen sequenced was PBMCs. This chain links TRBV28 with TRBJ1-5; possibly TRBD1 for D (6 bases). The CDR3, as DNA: TGTGCCAGCAGAGGGGGGGCCAGACAGCCCCAGCATTTT. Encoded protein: CASRGGARQPQHF.